The 23 T cell receptor beta chains presented below share a single source sample, sequenced in a study of blood T cell repertoires in COVID-19. The method was immunoSEQ multiplex PCR; TCRdb's version includes in-frame clones alone and lacks a portion of them. The sample carries 250,000 to 300,000 clones, about 86% recorded once. Source material: peripheral blood. The receptor source for this set is a man under 40 with active or convalescent COVID-19.

The chain employs TRBV3-1 (or the pseudogene TRBV3-2) and TRBJ1-1; weak D call: TRBD1 (6 bases). CDR1 is LGHDT, CDR2 YNNKEL, per germline (reference sequence). Trimming pared 1 base from V and 7 bases from J, leaving 10 bases between. There are 13 residues in the CDR3. CDR3 region: CASSQVRGIEAFF. The CDR3 DNA reads TGTGCCAGCAGCCAAGTCAGGGGAATTGAAGCTTTCTTT.

The chain combines TRBV7-9 with TRBJ2-1, with TRBD2 identical over 10 bases. The CDR3 runs 16 residues. Trimming removed 5 bases from V and 3 bases from J; junction bases left unmatched: 7. Germline V gene data show CDR1 as SEHNR and CDR2 as FQNEAQ (reference sequence). The CDR3 coding sequence is TGTGCCAGCAGCACCAGTAGCGGGGGGAACTACAATGAGCAGTTCTTC. Its translation is CASSTSSGGNYNEQFF.

The rearrangement uses TRBV29-1 and TRBJ1-3; 7 bases are a match to TRBD1. Germline V gene data show CDR1 as SQVTM and CDR2 as ANQGSEA. This CDR3 contains 14 residues. Germline trimming cut 4 bases from V and 0 bases from J; bases unmatched to any gene: 3. The CDR3 loop is CSVGTGASGNTIYF. DNA of the CDR3: TGCAGCGTTGGAACAGGGGCCTCTGGAAACACCATATATTTT.

The chain uses TRBV5-6 and TRBJ2-7; D might be TRBD2 (6 bases). This CDR3 is built from 14 residues. Trimming took off 3 bases at V and 3 bases at J, with 13 bases between the two ends. CDR1 is SGHDT, CDR2 YYEEEE, per germline. CDR3 sequence reads: CASSWGRRGYEQYF. The CDR3 DNA follows: TGTGCCAGCAGCTGGGGACGGCGGGGCTACGAGCAGTACTTC.

For the CDR3, the DNA is TGCGCCAGCAGTGAGTCGATCCAGGGGTCAGCTTTCTTT. Its protein product is CASSESIQGSAFF. This chain joins TRBV10-1 and TRBJ1-1; D is possibly TRBD1 (6 bases). The germline V gene has CDR1 WNHNN and CDR2 SYGVQD (reference sequence). V was shortened by 0 bases and J by 10 bases, with 12 bases between the two germline ends. This CDR3 comprises 13 residues.

The genes are TRBV7-9 and TRBJ2-1, with D unclear. Trimming removed 4 bases from V and 5 bases from J, with 9 bases in between. The CDR3 runs to 13 residues. CDR1 and CDR2 from the germline V gene are SEHNR and FQNEAQ (reference sequence). The CDR3 is CASSSLGNNEQFF. CDR3 in DNA: TGTGCCAGCAGCTCCCTCGGTAACAATGAGCAGTTCTTC.

V is TRBV4-3 and J is TRBJ2-5; D is perhaps TRBD2 (5 bases). Deletions cut 1 base from V and 4 bases from J, with 10 bases between. CDR1 LGHNA and CDR2 YSLEER come from the germline V gene. The CDR3 contains 14 residues. CDR3 nucleotides: TGCGCCAGCAGCCAAGGGAGGTTTCTAGAGACCCAGTACTTC. Protein: CASSQGRFLETQYF.

This rearrangement joins TRBV7-8 to TRBJ1-1; 8 positions agree with TRBD1. CDR1 is SGHVS and CDR2 is FQNEAQ in the germline V gene. The CDR3 has 17 residues. Trimming at V came to 2 bases and at J to 0 bases, leaving 8 bases not matched to a gene. CDR3 protein: CASSLRGQGRLNTEAFF. CDR3 in DNA: TGTGCCAGCAGCTTAAGAGGACAGGGCAGACTGAACACTGAAGCTTTCTTT.

The DNA of the CDR3 is TGTGCCAGCAGCCAAGAGACTAGCGGGGGCAAAACCGGGGAGCTGTTTTTT. Residues: CASSQETSGGKTGELFF. V gene TRBV3-1 (or the pseudogene TRBV3-2) combines with J gene TRBJ2-2; 12 positions agree with TRBD2. This CDR3 has 17 amino acids. The trim removed 0 bases at V and 5 bases at J, leaving 4 bases unmatched. Germline CDR1 reads LGHDT; CDR2 reads YNNKEL (reference sequence).

J is TRBJ1-2 and V is TRBV3-1 (or the pseudogene TRBV3-2), with D possibly matching TRBD1 (6 bases). The germline CDR1 and CDR2 sequences are LGHDT and YNNKEL (reference sequence). The ends were cut back, 0 bases at V and 3 bases at J, with 11 bases in the middle. This CDR3 has 15 residues. The CDR3 nucleotides read TGTGCCAGCAGCCAAGATTTCAGGGGCGACTATGGCTACACCTTC. Translated, it gives CASSQDFRGDYGYTF.

The genes are TRBV28 and TRBJ2-7; 9 bases agree with TRBD1. Germline V gives CDR1 MDHEN, CDR2 SYDVKM. The CDR3 extends over 15 amino acids. The V and J ends lost 5 bases and 3 bases, in that order; junction bases with no gene match: 8. CDR3 amino acids: CASSQSPGQGYEQYF. As DNA, the CDR3 is TGTGCCAGCAGTCAATCTCCGGGACAGGGCTACGAGCAGTACTTC.

The DNA of the CDR3 is TGCGCCAGCAGTGAGTTCCGGGACAGGGGACACGAGCAGTACTTC. It is translated as CASSEFRDRGHEQYF. J is TRBJ2-7 and V is TRBV10-2, with 10 bases aligning to TRBD1. The germline CDR1 and CDR2 sequences are WSHSY and SAAADI. The V gene end was trimmed by 1 base and the J gene end by 5 bases; junction bases not matched to a gene: 5. The CDR3 spans 15 residues.

The chain is built from TRBV7-3 and TRBJ2-5, with 10 bases that match TRBD1. J was trimmed by 5 bases and V by 4 bases; bases with no gene match: 13. The CDR3 runs 17 residues. Germline lookup yields CDR1 SGHTA and CDR2 FQGTGA. The CDR3 reads CASSSRTGGRPGETQYF. The CDR3 DNA follows: TGTGCCAGCAGCTCCAGGACAGGGGGGAGACCCGGGGAGACCCAGTACTTC.

The chain recombines TRBV7-2 with TRBJ2-5, with TRBD2 identical over 11 bases. Germline V gives CDR1 SGHTA, CDR2 FQGNSA. This CDR3 contains 16 residues. The ends lost 4 bases at V and 3 bases at J; junction bases unmatched: 7. This CDR3 is CASSWSSGGRKETQYF. In DNA, the CDR3 is TGTGCCAGCAGCTGGTCTAGCGGGGGGAGAAAAGAGACCCAGTACTTC.

Regarding this clone: A junction end diverges from the germline sequence, so it may reflect a read error. V is TRBV4-3 and J is TRBJ1-4, with 7 bases matching TRBD1. This CDR3 has 16 amino acids. Per germline, CDR1 LGHNA and CDR2 YSLEER. CDR3 in amino acids: CASSRVTGATNEKLFF. The CDR3 DNA reads as TGCGCCAGCAGCCGAGTTACAGGGGCAACCAATGAAAAACTGTTTTTT.

The V and J genes are TRBV4-1 and TRBJ2-1; 11 nucleotides line up with TRBD2. Germline V gene lookup returns CDR1 MGHRA and CDR2 YSYEKL. Losses at the gene ends were 0 bases for V and 9 bases for J; bases not matched to a gene: 4. The CDR3 runs to 15 residues. Written as DNA, the CDR3 is TGCGCCAGCAGCCAAGATAGCGGGGGGGCCACTGAGCAGTTCTTC. Protein sequence: CASSQDSGGATEQFF.

The chain uses TRBV5-6 and TRBJ2-1; 10 bases line up with TRBD2. Germline V gene lookup returns CDR1 SGHDT and CDR2 YYEEEE. The CDR3 contains 16 residues. V lost 0 bases and J lost 5; bases outside the gene matches: 5. Here the CDR3 DNA reads TGTGCCAGCAGCTTGGGCAGCGGGGGGGTAAACAATGAGCAGTTCTTC. Translating gives CASSLGSGGVNNEQFF.

The rearrangement links TRBV4-1 to TRBJ1-1; D ambiguous. There are 19 residues in the CDR3. Germline CDR1 reads MGHRA; CDR2 reads YSYEKL. The V end lost 2 bases, the J end lost 8 bases, and 30 bases lay between the germline ends. CDR3 region: CASSQYGQGWGVSRAEAFF. CDR3 sequence (DNA): TGCGCCAGCAGCCAATACGGTCAAGGCTGGGGAGTCTCCCGGGCAGAAGCTTTCTTT.

This clone is a singleton in its sample. The chain carries TRBV11-2 and TRBJ2-1; 7 bases agree with TRBD2. Germline CDR1 reads SGHAT; CDR2 reads FQNNGV. The CDR3 consists of 13 residues. Losses at the gene ends were 5 bases for V and 8 bases for J; bases not matched to a gene: 6. CDR3 bases: TGTGCCAGCAGCGCGGGACTATTAGATGAGCAGTTCTTC. Translated: CASSAGLLDEQFF.

The genes are TRBV7-9 and TRBJ2-3; tentative D call: TRBD2 (5 bases). Germline V gene sequence: CDR1 SEHNR, CDR2 FQNEAQ (reference sequence). This CDR3 region has 15 residues. The V and J ends lost 1 base and 3 bases respectively, with 11 bases between them. CDR3: CASSLGEPRTDTQYF. CDR3 coding DNA: TGTGCCAGCAGCTTAGGGGAGCCGAGGACAGATACGCAGTATTTT.

The chain uses TRBV2 and TRBJ1-5; D is undetermined. Germline CDR1 SNHLY, CDR2 FYNNEI. Trimming removed 8 bases at V and 1 base at J, with 12 bases between. The CDR3 runs 14 residues. The DNA of the CDR3 is TGTGCCAGCTCCCCGGGAACCAGCAATCAGCCCCAGCATTTT. Translation: CASSPGTSNQPQHF.

This chain uses TRBV6-6 with TRBJ2-1; 12 bases match TRBD1. The CDR3 loop spans 14 amino acids. V was pared by 6 bases and J by 7 bases, with 4 bases of the junction left unmatched. Looked up from germline, CDR1 is MNHNY and CDR2 is SVGAGI (reference sequence). CDR3 bases: TGTGCCAGCAGACCGGGACAGGGGGCTAATGAGCAGTTCTTC. Its protein is CASRPGQGANEQFF.

The chain links TRBV11-2 to TRBJ2-7; possible D gene TRBD2, 5 bases. Germline V lookup: CDR1 SGHAT, CDR2 FQNNGV. CDR3 length equals 16 residues. V was pared by 5 bases and J by 2 bases, with 19 bases between. CDR3 in amino acids: CASSRTTGVTPYEQYF. The CDR3 region has the DNA TGTGCCAGCAGCCGGACGACCGGGGTGACTCCCTACGAGCAGTACTTC.